This T cell receptor beta chain was captured in a study of OX40 agonist ivuxolimab in advanced cancers. Study-wide background: The mean age was approximately 56 years, ranging from 23 to 79, with under 90% of participants male.

The study, taken as a whole, reports: On average, a greater number of expanded clones characterised CD8+ T cells relative to CD4+. Among patients with partial responses at 0.1-3.0 mg/kg, clonal expansion was among the lowest. Clones of CD4+ and CD8+ blood T cells grew by week 6 at doses of 0.1 to 3.0 mg/kg.

The count of this clone is one. Its matching antigen is unknown. Profiling relied on immunoSEQ multiplex PCR, and the TCRdb table lists in-frame clones only, not all of them. The sample yields tens of thousands of clones, about 80% seen once. The CDR3 is 15 residues long. The germline gives CDR1 SEHNR, CDR2 FQNEAQ (reference sequence). Trimming took off 5 bases at V and 4 bases at J, with 15 bases between the two ends. The sequencing here drew on CD4+ or CD8+ T cells sorted from blood, taken in a trial of the OX40 agonist ivuxolimab. This sequence joins TRBV7-9 and TRBJ2-1, with a possible D match to TRBD1 (5 bases). This TCR was recovered from an adult with an advanced solid tumor such as melanoma, head and neck, liver or kidney cancer. For the CDR3, the DNA is TGTGCCAGCAGCCCTTCACTTGGGGCGTACAATGAGCAGTTCTTC. It codes for CASSPSLGAYNEQFF.